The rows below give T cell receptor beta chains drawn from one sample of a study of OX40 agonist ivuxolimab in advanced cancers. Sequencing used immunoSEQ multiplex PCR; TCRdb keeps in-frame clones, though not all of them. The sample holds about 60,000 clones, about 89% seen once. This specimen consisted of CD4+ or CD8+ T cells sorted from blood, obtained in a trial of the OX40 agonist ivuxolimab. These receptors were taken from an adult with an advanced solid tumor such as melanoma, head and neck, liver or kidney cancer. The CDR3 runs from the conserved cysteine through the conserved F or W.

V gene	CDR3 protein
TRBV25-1	CASSVEGVSGYTF
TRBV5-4	CASSLRSGALNYEQYF
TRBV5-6	CASSVTSGYTF
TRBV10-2	CASLRLADNTGELFF
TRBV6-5	CASSESQGRTEAFF
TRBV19	CASTYRSGNQPQHF
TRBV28	CASSSPAGTGVLLTNEKLFF
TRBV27	CASRTPGAYNEQFF
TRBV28	CASSNPTGGSYNEQFF
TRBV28	CASSVPTATYGYTF
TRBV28	CASSQTGTAPWPQHF
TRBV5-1	CASSKTGGQETQYF
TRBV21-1	CASSTQGGHGYTF
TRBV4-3	CASSQVVTSYNEQFF
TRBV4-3	CASSQDGREAFYEQYF